The rows below give T cell receptor beta chains drawn from one sample of a study of T cell responses to AZD1222 COVID-19 vaccine. Measured with immunoSEQ multiplex PCR; TCRdb has only the in-frame clones, and not every one. The data hold approximately 90,000 clones, with about 89% observed a single time. The material was peripheral blood, obtained on day 0 of AZD1222 vaccination. These receptors originate from an adult in good health. Each CDR3 is given with its conserved first and last residue. Each record gives: J gene, V gene, clone size, D gene, CDR3 protein, CDR3 DNA. A D gene is named only where the DNA matches it firmly. Clone size, where shown, is once, few, many, or a class for clones that have expanded.

j_call: TRBJ1-1
v_call: TRBV6-5
clone_size: -
d_call: -
cdr3_aa: CASREQGQAFF
cdr3_nt: TGTGCCAGCCGAGAACAGGGTCAAGCTTTCTTT

j_call: TRBJ1-1
v_call: TRBV5-6
clone_size: -
d_call: -
cdr3_aa: CASSGTGGPSEAFF
cdr3_nt: TGTGCCAGCAGCGGCACAGGAGGTCCCTCTGAAGCTTTCTTT

j_call: TRBJ1-1
v_call: TRBV19
clone_size: -
d_call: -
cdr3_aa: CASTPAGSGGTEAFF
cdr3_nt: TGTGCCAGCACCCCTGCAGGGTCTGGGGGAACTGAAGCTTTCTTT

j_call: TRBJ2-5
v_call: TRBV7-9
clone_size: -
d_call: -
cdr3_aa: CASSKSPVQETQYF
cdr3_nt: TGTGCCAGCAGCAAAAGTCCGGTACAAGAGACCCAGTACTTC

j_call: TRBJ2-7
v_call: TRBV7-3
clone_size: once
d_call: -
cdr3_aa: CASSRYNNAYEQYF
cdr3_nt: TGTGCCAGCAGCCGCTATAATAATGCCTACGAGCAGTACTTC

j_call: TRBJ2-3
v_call: TRBV6-6
clone_size: -
d_call: -
cdr3_aa: CASAGNPDTQYF
cdr3_nt: TGTGCCAGCGCAGGAAATCCAGATACGCAGTATTTT

j_call: TRBJ2-7
v_call: TRBV5-1
clone_size: once
d_call: -
cdr3_aa: CASSLVGTSSYEQYF
cdr3_nt: TGCGCCAGCAGCTTGGTCGGGACAAGCTCCTACGAGCAGTACTTC

j_call: TRBJ2-2
v_call: TRBV9
clone_size: -
d_call: TRBD1
cdr3_aa: CASSVTTGVGELFF
cdr3_nt: TGTGCCAGCAGCGTCACGACAGGGGTAGGGGAGCTGTTTTTT

j_call: TRBJ1-1
v_call: TRBV6-5
clone_size: -
d_call: -
cdr3_aa: CASKLSGVGSQAFF
cdr3_nt: TGTGCCAGCAAGTTAAGCGGAGTTGGGTCACAAGCTTTCTTT

j_call: TRBJ2-5
v_call: TRBV5-1
clone_size: -
d_call: TRBD1
cdr3_aa: CASSFSRTGGETQYF
cdr3_nt: TGCGCCAGCAGCTTTTCCCGGACAGGGGGGGAGACCCAGTACTTC

j_call: TRBJ2-3
v_call: TRBV27
clone_size: -
d_call: -
cdr3_aa: CASSFRGAFSTDTQYF
cdr3_nt: TGTGCCAGCAGTTTTCGCGGGGCGTTTTCCACAGATACGCAGTATTTT

j_call: TRBJ2-4
v_call: TRBV5-6
clone_size: -
d_call: -
cdr3_aa: CASSLGGANIQYF
cdr3_nt: TGTGCCAGCAGCTTGGGGGGAGCCAACATTCAGTACTTC

j_call: TRBJ1-1
v_call: TRBV5-1
clone_size: -
d_call: -
cdr3_aa: CASSLQAGWGDEAFF
cdr3_nt: TGCGCCAGCAGCTTGCAGGCAGGGTGGGGGGATGAAGCTTTCTTT

j_call: TRBJ2-1
v_call: TRBV9
clone_size: -
d_call: TRBD2
cdr3_aa: CASSATTSGFANEQFF
cdr3_nt: TGTGCCAGCAGCGCGACCACTAGCGGGTTCGCCAATGAGCAGTTCTTC

j_call: TRBJ1-1
v_call: TRBV7-9
clone_size: -
d_call: -
cdr3_aa: CASRPTGMNTEAFF
cdr3_nt: TGTGCCAGCAGACCAACAGGCATGAACACTGAAGCTTTCTTT

j_call: TRBJ1-5
v_call: TRBV3-1/TRBV3-2
clone_size: -
d_call: -
cdr3_aa: CASSQGTHQPQHF
cdr3_nt: TGTGCCAGCAGCCAAGGGACGCATCAGCCCCAGCATTTT

j_call: TRBJ2-3
v_call: TRBV14
clone_size: -
d_call: -
cdr3_aa: CASSRGSVSTDTQYF
cdr3_nt: TGTGCCAGCAGCCGAGGTAGCGTAAGCACAGATACGCAGTATTTT

j_call: TRBJ2-3
v_call: TRBV5-4
clone_size: -
d_call: -
cdr3_aa: CASSLDEDTQYF
cdr3_nt: TGTGCCAGCAGCTTGGATGAAGATACGCAGTATTTT

j_call: TRBJ2-1
v_call: TRBV2
clone_size: -
d_call: -
cdr3_aa: CASRGLLYNEQFF
cdr3_nt: TGTGCCAGCAGAGGACTACTTTACAATGAGCAGTTCTTC

j_call: TRBJ1-5
v_call: TRBV5-1
clone_size: -
d_call: -
cdr3_aa: CASSLGGTSEEPQHF
cdr3_nt: TGCGCCAGCAGCTTGGGTGGGACGAGTGAAGAGCCCCAGCATTTT

j_call: TRBJ1-2
v_call: TRBV4-1
clone_size: -
d_call: -
cdr3_aa: CASSHDPQGRDGYTF
cdr3_nt: TGCGCCAGCAGCCATGACCCACAGGGTCGAGATGGCTACACCTTC

j_call: TRBJ1-4
v_call: TRBV29-1
clone_size: -
d_call: -
cdr3_aa: CSVGTQRGEKLFF
cdr3_nt: TGCAGCGTCGGGACACAACGGGGTGAAAAACTGTTTTTT

j_call: TRBJ1-5
v_call: TRBV11-3
clone_size: -
d_call: -
cdr3_aa: CASSFPRGRRGNQPQHF
cdr3_nt: TGTGCCAGCAGCTTCCCCCGGGGTCGCAGGGGCAATCAGCCCCAGCATTTT

j_call: TRBJ1-1
v_call: TRBV12-3/TRBV12-4
clone_size: -
d_call: -
cdr3_aa: CASSFSWGEAFF
cdr3_nt: TGTGCCAGCAGTTTCTCCTGGGGGGAGGCTTTCTTT

j_call: TRBJ1-5
v_call: TRBV12-3/TRBV12-4
clone_size: -
d_call: -
cdr3_aa: CASSPSSQPQHF
cdr3_nt: TGTGCCAGCAGCCCGAGTAGTCAGCCCCAGCATTTT

j_call: TRBJ1-2
v_call: TRBV10-3
clone_size: -
d_call: -
cdr3_aa: CASRAYGYTF
cdr3_nt: TGTGCCAGCCGCGCCTATGGCTACACCTTC

j_call: TRBJ1-1
v_call: TRBV7-9
clone_size: -
d_call: -
cdr3_aa: CASSLYLTVNTEAFF
cdr3_nt: TGTGCCAGCAGCTTATATCTGACAGTGAACACTGAAGCTTTCTTT

j_call: TRBJ1-2
v_call: TRBV30
clone_size: -
d_call: -
cdr3_aa: CAWSVQGRYGYTF
cdr3_nt: TGTGCCTGGAGTGTGCAGGGGAGGTATGGCTACACCTTC

j_call: TRBJ1-6
v_call: TRBV11-2
clone_size: -
d_call: -
cdr3_aa: CASTPHDGNSPLHF
cdr3_nt: TGTGCCAGCACCCCCCACGACGGAAATTCACCCCTCCACTTT

j_call: TRBJ2-1
v_call: TRBV27
clone_size: -
d_call: TRBD2
cdr3_aa: CASSVTSGVYNEQFF
cdr3_nt: TGTGCCAGCAGTGTGACTAGCGGGGTATACAATGAGCAGTTCTTC

j_call: TRBJ1-5
v_call: TRBV4-2
clone_size: -
d_call: -
cdr3_aa: CASSPTGGSGNQPQHF
cdr3_nt: TGTGCCAGCAGCCCCACAGGAGGCAGTGGCAATCAGCCCCAGCATTTT

j_call: TRBJ1-5
v_call: TRBV24-1
clone_size: -
d_call: -
cdr3_aa: CATSAGKENQPQHF
cdr3_nt: TGTGCCACCAGTGCGGGGAAGGAGAATCAGCCCCAGCATTTT

j_call: TRBJ1-3
v_call: TRBV3-1/TRBV3-2
clone_size: once
d_call: TRBD1
cdr3_aa: CASSQTGTVGNTIYF
cdr3_nt: TGTGCCAGCAGCCAAACCGGGACAGTTGGAAACACCATATATTTT

j_call: TRBJ1-3
v_call: TRBV29-1
clone_size: -
d_call: -
cdr3_aa: CSVVSGNTIYF
cdr3_nt: TGCAGCGTCGTATCTGGAAACACCATATATTTT

j_call: TRBJ2-3
v_call: TRBV24-1
clone_size: -
d_call: -
cdr3_aa: CAPFSLPFTDTQYF
cdr3_nt: TGTGCCCCATTTAGCTTACCGTTCACAGATACGCAGTATTTT

j_call: TRBJ2-3
v_call: TRBV27
clone_size: -
d_call: -
cdr3_aa: CASSLFPSGVSTDTQYF
cdr3_nt: TGTGCCAGCAGTTTATTCCCCTCAGGGGTTAGCACAGATACGCAGTATTTT

j_call: TRBJ2-1
v_call: TRBV7-9
clone_size: -
d_call: TRBD2
cdr3_aa: CASSPGSGLQFF
cdr3_nt: TGTGCCAGCAGCCCGGGTTCGGGACTACAGTTCTTC

j_call: TRBJ2-7
v_call: TRBV27
clone_size: -
d_call: -
cdr3_aa: CASGREYPYEQYF
cdr3_nt: TGTGCCAGCGGTCGGGAATACCCCTACGAGCAGTACTTC

j_call: TRBJ2-1
v_call: TRBV2
clone_size: -
d_call: -
cdr3_aa: CASSAQGNEQFF
cdr3_nt: TGTGCCAGCAGTGCTCAGGGGAATGAGCAGTTCTTC

j_call: TRBJ1-6
v_call: TRBV28
clone_size: -
d_call: -
cdr3_aa: CASRPPITNSPLHF
cdr3_nt: TGTGCCAGCAGACCGCCCATAACTAATTCACCCCTCCACTTT

j_call: TRBJ1-3
v_call: TRBV29-1
clone_size: -
d_call: -
cdr3_aa: CSVLDGGGTIYF
cdr3_nt: TGCAGCGTACTAGACGGTGGGGGCACCATATATTTT

j_call: TRBJ1-2
v_call: TRBV13
clone_size: -
d_call: -
cdr3_aa: CASSLGRISYGYTF
cdr3_nt: TGTGCCAGCAGCTTAGGCCGAATATCGTATGGCTACACCTTC

j_call: TRBJ1-5
v_call: TRBV6-2/TRBV6-3
clone_size: -
d_call: -
cdr3_aa: CASSYPQSNQPQHF
cdr3_nt: TGTGCCAGCAGTTACCCACAGAGCAATCAGCCCCAGCATTTT

j_call: TRBJ2-7
v_call: TRBV29-1
clone_size: -
d_call: TRBD1
cdr3_aa: CSVTGGYEQYF
cdr3_nt: TGCAGCGTTACAGGGGGCTACGAGCAGTACTTC

j_call: TRBJ2-7
v_call: TRBV3-1/TRBV3-2
clone_size: -
d_call: -
cdr3_aa: CASSQDNGAYEQYF
cdr3_nt: TGTGCCAGCAGCCAAGATAACGGGGCCTACGAGCAGTACTTC

j_call: TRBJ2-6
v_call: TRBV4-3
clone_size: -
d_call: -
cdr3_aa: CASSQDLGGAGANVLTF
cdr3_nt: TGCGCCAGCAGCCAAGATCTAGGCGGGGCTGGGGCCAACGTCCTGACTTTC

j_call: TRBJ2-7
v_call: TRBV6-2/TRBV6-3
clone_size: -
d_call: -
cdr3_aa: CASSPNQGGSSYEQYF
cdr3_nt: TGTGCCAGCAGCCCCAACCAGGGGGGAAGCTCCTACGAGCAGTACTTC

j_call: TRBJ2-7
v_call: TRBV19
clone_size: -
d_call: -
cdr3_aa: CASSLGRNYEQYF
cdr3_nt: TGTGCCAGTAGTCTGGGACGGAATTACGAGCAGTACTTC

j_call: TRBJ2-7
v_call: TRBV9
clone_size: -
d_call: -
cdr3_aa: CASSVGDPYEQYF
cdr3_nt: TGTGCCAGCAGCGTGGGGGACCCCTACGAGCAGTACTTC

j_call: TRBJ1-1
v_call: TRBV25-1
clone_size: once
d_call: -
cdr3_aa: CASSDPQGKAFF
cdr3_nt: TGTGCCAGCAGTGACCCGCAAGGGAAAGCTTTCTTT

j_call: TRBJ2-7
v_call: TRBV4-3
clone_size: -
d_call: TRBD2
cdr3_aa: CASSAHQRGGSYEQYF
cdr3_nt: TGCGCCAGCAGCGCCCACCAGCGGGGGGGATCCTACGAGCAGTACTTC

j_call: TRBJ1-3
v_call: TRBV7-2
clone_size: -
d_call: -
cdr3_aa: CASSLASGSGNTIYF
cdr3_nt: TGTGCCAGCAGCTTAGCCTCAGGCTCTGGAAACACCATATATTTT

j_call: TRBJ2-7
v_call: TRBV5-1
clone_size: -
d_call: -
cdr3_aa: CASSLTPFEQYF
cdr3_nt: TGCGCCAGCAGCCTCACTCCCTTCGAGCAGTACTTC

j_call: TRBJ1-4
v_call: TRBV3-1/TRBV3-2
clone_size: -
d_call: -
cdr3_aa: CASSQDFGRPGEKLFF
cdr3_nt: TGTGCCAGCAGCCAAGATTTTGGTCGCCCCGGAGAAAAACTGTTTTTT

j_call: TRBJ1-1
v_call: TRBV21-1
clone_size: -
d_call: -
cdr3_aa: CASSERVGTEAFF
cdr3_nt: TGTGCCAGCAGCGAACGGGTGGGCACTGAAGCTTTCTTT

j_call: TRBJ2-3
v_call: TRBV6-1
clone_size: -
d_call: TRBD1
cdr3_aa: CASSEGTGGSTDTQYF
cdr3_nt: TGTGCCAGCAGTGAGGGGACAGGGGGCTCCACAGATACGCAGTATTTT

j_call: TRBJ2-7
v_call: TRBV11-2
clone_size: -
d_call: -
cdr3_aa: CACLGENYEQYF
cdr3_nt: TGTGCCTGTCTTGGGGAGAATTACGAGCAGTACTTC